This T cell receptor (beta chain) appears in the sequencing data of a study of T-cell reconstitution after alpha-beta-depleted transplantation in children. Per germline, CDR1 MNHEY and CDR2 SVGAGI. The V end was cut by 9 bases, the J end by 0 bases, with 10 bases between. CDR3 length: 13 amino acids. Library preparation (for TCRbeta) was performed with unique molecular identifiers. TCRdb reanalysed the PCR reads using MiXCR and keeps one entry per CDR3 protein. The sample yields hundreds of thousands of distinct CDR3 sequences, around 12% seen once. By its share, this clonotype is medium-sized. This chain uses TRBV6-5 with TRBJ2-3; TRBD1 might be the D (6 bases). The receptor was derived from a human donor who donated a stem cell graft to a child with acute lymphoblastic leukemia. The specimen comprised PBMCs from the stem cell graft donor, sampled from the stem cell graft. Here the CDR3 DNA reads TGTGCCAGGATTACAGGGAGCACAGATACGCAGTATTTT. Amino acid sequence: CARITGSTDTQYF.